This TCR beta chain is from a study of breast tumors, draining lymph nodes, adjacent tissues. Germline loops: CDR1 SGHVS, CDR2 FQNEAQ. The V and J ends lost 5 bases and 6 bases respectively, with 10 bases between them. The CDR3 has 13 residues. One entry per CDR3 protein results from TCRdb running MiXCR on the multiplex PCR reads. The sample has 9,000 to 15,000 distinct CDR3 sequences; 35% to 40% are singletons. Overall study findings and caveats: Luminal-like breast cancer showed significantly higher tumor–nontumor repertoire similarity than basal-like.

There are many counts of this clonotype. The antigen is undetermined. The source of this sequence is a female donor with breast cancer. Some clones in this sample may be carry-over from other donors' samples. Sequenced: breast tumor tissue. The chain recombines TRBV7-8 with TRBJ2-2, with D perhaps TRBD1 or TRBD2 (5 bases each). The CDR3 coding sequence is TGTGCCAGCAGCCCGGGACCCTCCGGGGAGCTGTTTTTT. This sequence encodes CASSPGPSGELFF.